Reported below is one TCR beta chain. What it binds is not known. Germline and junction disagree at one end, which may indicate a read error. The entry originates in a study of regulatory T cells in long-lasting Graves disease. Time point indicated: persistent/refractory GD, antithyroid drugs over 5 years with positive TRAb. PBMC-extracted RNA yielded the TCR library. Findings of the study overall: Tissue studied was limited to peripheral blood, excluding thyroid tissue.

This CDR3 is built from 14 residues. The germline V gene has CDR1 SGHTA and CDR2 FQGNSA. Construction of TCR beta libraries relied on iRepertoire HTBI primers and on Arm-PCR targeting CDR3 regions. As processed by the authors: From all samples, identification returned 14 TRBJ and 60 to 80 TRBV segments. TCRdb recomputed calls from the multiplex PCR reads with MiXCR, one row per CDR3 protein. The V and J calls reflect TCRdb's pipeline rather than the authors' work. The repertoire includes some 370,000 distinct CDR3 sequences, around 20% of them detected once, and around 21% sits in the top ten. This TCR derives from a female donor with Graves disease. This rearrangement joins TRBV7-2 to TRBJ2-4; D tentatively fits TRBD1 or TRBD2 (5 bases each). The specimen comprised peripheral blood mononuclear cells (PBMCs), sampled when the disease was refractory, from a patient treated with antithyroid drugs. CDR3 nucleotides: TGTGCCAGCAGCCCGGGGCTAGCCAAAAACATTCAGCACTTC. Encoded protein: CASSPGLAKNIQHF.